This T cell receptor beta chain is from a study of T cells in localized non-small cell lung cancer. The germline V and J ends were trimmed by 3 bases and 5 bases, with 10 bases remaining between them. The CDR3 is 13 amino acids. Germline loops: CDR1 SEHNR, CDR2 FQNEAQ (reference sequence). Study-wide results and caveats: One tumor region alone was sequenced, and heterogeneity therefore remains possible. Peak T cell clonality was found in uninvolved adjacent lung, exceeding tumor. Across samples, adjacent lung featured a median roughly 60 of the top 100 tumor clones. An association was observed between higher blood T cell density and longer overall survival.

Generated by immunoSEQ multiplex PCR, the TCRdb table keeps only in-frame clones and is missing some. The data show almost 40,000 clones, around 79% seen once. Comment on this clone: The target antigen is unknown.

Sample: PBMCs, taken before any cancer treatment. The sequence came from a woman aged 35-75 years with stage II squamous cell lung carcinoma. V is TRBV7-9 and J is TRBJ2-5; D unclear. CDR3 sequence (DNA): TGTGCCAGCAGCTTTCAGACGGACGAGACCCAGTACTTC. Its protein is CASSFQTDETQYF.